The T cell receptor beta chain described here comes from a study of blood T cells in healthy people across ages (dated by TCRdb to between 2014 and 2017). Looking at the study overall: Template switching captured roughly one uniquely barcoded TCR beta cDNA molecule per two T cells in model experiments. Donors of different ages were randomly distributed across sequencing lanes to avoid experimental bias. Two additional independent replicas of 1 million unique cDNA reads from the same blood draw were analyzed for two donors (one aged 18 to 30 and one aged 80 or older). The study measured age-related changes in TCR beta repertoire diversity using deep sequencing normalized with unique cDNA molecular identifiers. The donors were divided into four age groups: young (average around 16 years), middle-aged (over 35), aged (approximately 62) and long-lived (82).

Systemically healthy Caucasian individuals from Russia, some 36 in total and aged about 6 to 100 years, were included as donors. Around 10 milliliters of peripheral blood were drawn from each donor into EDTA-treated Vacutainer tubes. Ficoll-Paque density-gradient centrifugation was used to isolate PBMCs, with at least 6.5 million obtained per sample. Trizol reagent was used to extract total RNA from PBMCs, with at least 6 micrograms per sample. The percentages of naive CD45RAhigh/CD27high T cells were determined by flow cytometry on a PBMC aliquot from every donor. CDR1 SEHNR and CDR2 FQNEAQ are derived from the germline V gene (reference sequence). The germline ends are 10 bases apart after V is trimmed by 3 bases and J by 4 bases. From cysteine to phenylalanine, the CDR3 is 14 amino acids long. Of the read, only the CDR3 DNA is kept; its 42 bases are in frame from base 1. A few counts support this clonotype. Which antigen it targets is not known. No much larger clone is present one base from it, and per-base qualities are unavailable.

Broad study findings and their caveats: Observed TCR beta diversity per million T cells fell roughly linearly with age, and a significant reduction was already apparent by age approximately 41. Because the CMV infection status of the donors was unknown, age-related changes in expanded clonotypes may potentially have been confounded. Because profiling used bulk unsorted PBMCs, naive and antigen-experienced compartments could not be compared conclusively. Observed TCR beta diversity correlated strongly with the percentage of naive T cells measured by flow cytometry. Compared with the aged group, the long-lived group had more naive CD4+ T cells, fewer expanded clones and increased TCR diversity, a pattern suggesting age selection. Estimates of total diversity from one million sequenced T cells were regarded as lower bounds and underestimates.

Libraries came from 5' RACE. A second PCR of roughly 6 to 12 cycles was run with a J-beta primer mix and a sample-barcoded 5' primer. A unique molecular identifier was introduced onto each TCR beta cDNA molecule by a template-switch 5' adaptor carrying 12 random nucleotides. Each sample yielded at least 3 million CDR3-containing paired-end reads. First-strand cDNA synthesis was performed from all RNA using the Mint cDNA synthesis kit, with priming by a TRBC-specific oligonucleotide. After uracil-DNA glycosylase treatment, a first 18-cycle PCR used universal primers M1SS and BC2_uni_R on all cDNA. Per the authors' processing: For normalization, 1 million high-quality reads were randomly selected from each sample, with every read carrying a distinct molecular identifier. Reads with shared molecular identifiers were discarded instead of being binned into consensus sequences. MiTCR, run with a Q25 quality threshold and the strictest error-elimination algorithm, handled CDR3 identification, clonotype clustering and error correction. A nonparametric unseen species model using Euler transformation provided a lower-bound estimate of total TCR beta diversity. TCRdb trimmed public reads at Q25 via fastp, called clones via MiXCR and kept in-frame beta chains. Each record represents a unique CDR3 protein, reported with the most common genes and DNA among its rows. TCRdb, not the authors, supplied the V and J calls. The sample yields 1.8 million or so distinct CDR3 sequences; about two fifths were counted once. The ten most abundant clones make up 23% of the sample.

Sequenced: blood. The chain employs TRBV7-9 and TRBJ2-1, and perhaps TRBD2 as D gene, on 6 matching bases. The TCR was taken from a human donor in good health. The CDR3 region: CASSFISGYNEQFF. The sequenced DNA: TGTGCCAGCAGCTTTATTAGCGGTTACAATGAGCAGTTCTTC.